Listed below are T cell receptor beta chains from one sample, sequenced in a study of T cell repertoires in cytomegalovirus infection. The antigens for these receptors are not known. One entry per CDR3 protein, called by TCRdb with MiXCR from the reads. The table lists around 100,000 distinct CDR3 sequences, roughly 31% of them singletons. This material consisted of CD8+ T cells from cultured PBMCs, taken from culture after CMV antigen stimulation. The receptors derive from a human donor in good health (CMV status not recorded). Some clones in this sample may be carry-over from other donors' samples. Each CDR3 is given with its conserved first and last residue. A D gene is named only where the DNA matches it firmly. Rows give clone size only sometimes, using once, few, many, or a class for an expanded clone.

clone_size: many; d_call: NA; v_call: TRBV12-3/TRBV12-4; cdr3_length: 13; j_call: TRBJ2-3; cdr3_nt: TGTGCCAGCAGTTTAGGGTATGGAGATACGCAGTATTTT; cdr3_aa: CASSLGYGDTQYF
clone_size: few; d_call: NA; v_call: TRBV20-1; cdr3_length: 12; j_call: TRBJ1-2; cdr3_nt: TGCAGTGCTAACAGGGAGGACTATGGCTACACCTTC; cdr3_aa: CSANREDYGYTF
clone_size: few; d_call: NA; v_call: TRBV27; cdr3_length: 14; j_call: TRBJ2-7; cdr3_nt: TGTGCCAGCAGTTCACCCACGGTCTCCTACGAGCAGTACTTC; cdr3_aa: CASSSPTVSYEQYF
clone_size: few; d_call: TRBD1; v_call: TRBV7-9; cdr3_length: 15; j_call: TRBJ2-4; cdr3_nt: TGTGCCAGCAGCTCCACAGGGGCAGCCAAAAACATTCAGTACTTC; cdr3_aa: CASSSTGAAKNIQYF
clone_size: NA; d_call: NA; v_call: TRBV6-5; cdr3_length: 13; j_call: TRBJ2-1; cdr3_nt: TGTGCCAGCAGTAAAAAAGCCGGGCCAGATCAGTTCTTC; cdr3_aa: CASSKKAGPDQFF
clone_size: NA; d_call: NA; v_call: TRBV6-4; cdr3_length: 14; j_call: TRBJ2-2; cdr3_nt: TGTGCCAGCAGTGACTCCCCGAACACCGGGGAGCTGTTTTTT; cdr3_aa: CASSDSPNTGELFF
clone_size: NA; d_call: NA; v_call: TRBV27; cdr3_length: 11; j_call: TRBJ2-7; cdr3_nt: TGTGCCAGCAGCCATTCACACGAGCAGTACTTC; cdr3_aa: CASSHSHEQYF
clone_size: many; d_call: NA; v_call: TRBV10-3; cdr3_length: 13; j_call: TRBJ1-6; cdr3_nt: TGTGCCATCAGGACCTCTTCGGCGGCACCCCTCCACTTT; cdr3_aa: CAIRTSSAAPLHF
clone_size: few; d_call: NA; v_call: TRBV6-2/TRBV6-3; cdr3_length: 13; j_call: TRBJ1-1; cdr3_nt: TGTGCCAGCTCCCCGGGGGAGGACACTGAAGCTTTCTTT; cdr3_aa: CASSPGEDTEAFF
clone_size: many; d_call: NA; v_call: TRBV18; cdr3_length: 13; j_call: TRBJ1-3; cdr3_nt: TGTGCCAGCTCACCACCGAGCAGGAACACCATATATTTT; cdr3_aa: CASSPPSRNTIYF
clone_size: NA; d_call: NA; v_call: TRBV19; cdr3_length: 13; j_call: TRBJ1-5; cdr3_nt: TGTGCCAGTAGTATAGACCCAAAGAAGCCCCAGCATTTT; cdr3_aa: CASSIDPKKPQHF
clone_size: few; d_call: NA; v_call: TRBV13; cdr3_length: 15; j_call: TRBJ1-5; cdr3_nt: TGTGCCAGCAGCTTAGGCAGAAGCGGCAACCAGCCCCAGCATTTT; cdr3_aa: CASSLGRSGNQPQHF
clone_size: few; d_call: NA; v_call: TRBV23-1; cdr3_length: 14; j_call: TRBJ2-4; cdr3_nt: TGCGCCAACCCAGACGATTTAGCCAAAAACATTCAGTACTTC; cdr3_aa: CANPDDLAKNIQYF
clone_size: NA; d_call: TRBD1; v_call: TRBV11-3; cdr3_length: 16; j_call: TRBJ2-2; cdr3_nt: TGTGCCAGCAGCTCAAACAGGGGACCCTTCACCGGGGAGCTGTTTTTT; cdr3_aa: CASSSNRGPFTGELFF
clone_size: many; d_call: NA; v_call: TRBV14; cdr3_length: 15; j_call: TRBJ1-2; cdr3_nt: TGTGCCAGCAGCCAAGTACCAGGGCCCGTCTATGGCTACACCTTC; cdr3_aa: CASSQVPGPVYGYTF
clone_size: few; d_call: NA; v_call: TRBV6-4; cdr3_length: 13; j_call: TRBJ2-1; cdr3_nt: TGTGCCAGCAGTGAGGGGCTCCTCAATGAGCAGTTCTTC; cdr3_aa: CASSEGLLNEQFF
clone_size: many; d_call: TRBD1; v_call: TRBV6-1; cdr3_length: 13; j_call: TRBJ1-1; cdr3_nt: TGTGCCAGCATCAGGGGGCAGAACACTGAAGCTTTCTTT; cdr3_aa: CASIRGQNTEAFF
clone_size: NA; d_call: NA; v_call: TRBV7-4; cdr3_length: 14; j_call: TRBJ1-5; cdr3_nt: TGTGCCAGCAGCTTAGGACGTTCAGGGGAGCCCCAGCATTTT; cdr3_aa: CASSLGRSGEPQHF
clone_size: NA; d_call: NA; v_call: TRBV6-2/TRBV6-3; cdr3_length: 12; j_call: TRBJ1-2; cdr3_nt: TGTGCCAGCACCAGGGACCAATATGGCTACACCTTC; cdr3_aa: CASTRDQYGYTF
clone_size: NA; d_call: NA; v_call: TRBV27; cdr3_length: 14; j_call: TRBJ2-6; cdr3_nt: TGTGCCAGCAGTCGGGGATCTGGGGCCAACGTCCTGACTTTC; cdr3_aa: CASSRGSGANVLTF
clone_size: few; d_call: TRBD2; v_call: TRBV19; cdr3_length: 14; j_call: TRBJ2-7; cdr3_nt: TGTGCCAGTAGCAGCGGGGGCAGCTCCTACGAGCAGTACTTC; cdr3_aa: CASSSGGSSYEQYF
clone_size: few; d_call: TRBD1; v_call: TRBV4-3; cdr3_length: 16; j_call: TRBJ2-3; cdr3_nt: TGCGCCAGCAGCTTGTCCGGGACAGGGGGCGCAGATACGCAGTATTTT; cdr3_aa: CASSLSGTGGADTQYF